This entry lists 21 T cell receptor beta chains sequenced from one sample in a study of blood T cells in healthy people across ages. Then a second PCR, running about 7 to 11 cycles, was carried out with a sample-barcoded 5' primer and a J-beta primer mix. TCRdb called the 5' RACE reads again in MiXCR, with one record for every CDR3 protein. The sample consists of roughly 900,000 distinct CDR3 sequences, about 30% of them appearing once. Material for sequencing was blood. The receptor source for this set is a woman older than 75 in good health.

As concerns this clonotype: A much larger clone differs by one base, so this may be a read error. V and J are TRBV6-5 and TRBJ1-1; weak D call: TRBD1 (5 bases). The germline V gene encodes CDR1 MNHEY and CDR2 SVGAGI. CDR3 length equals 13 residues. V gave up 10 bases and J gave up 6 bases, with 18 bases separating them. The CDR3 region has the DNA TGTGCCACCCAGTTGGGGTGGGGCTCTGAAGCTTTCTTT. It translates to CATQLGWGSEAFF.

This chain uses TRBV7-2 with TRBJ2-1, with D possibly matching TRBD2 (5 bases). The germline gives CDR1 SGHTA, CDR2 FQGNSA. V was shortened by 2 bases and J by 4 bases, with 15 bases between the two germline ends. The CDR3 length is 16 residues. The CDR3 here is CASSLYGRESYNEQFF. The CDR3, as DNA: TGTGCCAGCAGCTTATACGGCCGGGAATCATACAATGAGCAGTTCTTC. The complete variable domain, with remaining parts taken from reference TRBV7-2 and TRBJ2-1, reads GAGVSQSPSNKVTEKGKDVELRCDPISGHTALYWYRQSLGQGLEFLIYFQGNSAPDKSGLPSDRFSAERTGGSVSTLTIQRTQQEDSAVYLCASSLYGRESYNEQFFGPGTRLTVL.

The chain recombines TRBV6-6 with TRBJ2-2, with 8 positions matching TRBD2. Germline loops: CDR1 MNHNY, CDR2 SVGAGI (reference sequence). This CDR3 comprises 15 residues. The V gene end was trimmed by 4 bases and the J gene end by 5 bases; junction bases not matched to a gene: 6. The CDR3 sequence is CASSSRSGVTGELFF. CDR3 in DNA: TGTGCCAGCAGTTCACGTAGCGGGGTAACCGGGGAGCTGTTTTTT.

The chain combines TRBV7-2 with TRBJ2-7; D is tentatively TRBD1 or TRBD2 (5 bases each). The CDR3 extends over 15 amino acids. Between the trimmed V and J ends, which lost 2 bases and 3 bases, there was a span of 14 bases. The germline CDR1 and CDR2 sequences are SGHTA and FQGNSA. DNA of the CDR3: TGTGCCAGCAGCTTATCGGGGCGAGGGTTCTACGAGCAGTACTTC. Translated: CASSLSGRGFYEQYF.

To note about this clonotype: Possible read error: a much larger clone is one base away. The chain has TRBV20-1 and TRBJ2-3; D is uncertain. Per the germline V gene, CDR1 is DFQATT and CDR2 is SNEGSKA (reference sequence). V lost 5 bases and J 0 bases, leaving 3 bases between the germline ends. The CDR3 is 11 amino acids. The CDR3 nucleotides read TGCAGTGCTGTTAGCACAGATACGCAGTATTTT. It translates to CSAVSTDTQYF.

This chain links TRBV6-2 or TRBV6-3 with TRBJ1-1; weak D call: TRBD1 (5 bases). Trimming removed 4 bases at V and 2 bases at J, with 17 bases between. CDR3 size: 16 residues. In germline, CDR1 is MNHEY, CDR2 SVGEGT. This chain's CDR3 is CASSSYRPRSNTEAFF. The CDR3 DNA follows: TGTGCCAGCAGTTCGTACAGGCCCAGGAGTAACACTGAAGCTTTCTTT.

This clonotype was counted at least ten times. CDR3 in DNA: TGCAGCGTTGGGCCCTTCCCTGGGGCCAACGTCCTGACTTTC. Translating it yields CSVGPFPGANVLTF. The chain couples TRBV29-1 to TRBJ2-6, with D uncertain. Germline V gene data show CDR1 as SQVTM and CDR2 as ANQGSEA. The germline V and J ends were trimmed by 4 bases and 2 bases, with 9 bases remaining between them. The CDR3 runs 14 residues.

The CDR3 bases are TGTGCCAGCTCACGGGACAGGGAGGAGAGGGAGCAGTACTTC. Amino acid sequence: CASSRDREEREQYF. This sequence joins TRBV18 and TRBJ2-4; 9 positions match TRBD1. The V segment lost 4 bases and the J segment 13 bases; nucleotides outside the gene matches: 11. CDR3 length equals 14 residues. The germline gives CDR1 KGHSH, CDR2 LQKENI.

The chain has TRBV15 and TRBJ2-1; possibly TRBD1 for D (5 bases). This CDR3 contains 14 residues. The V end lost 6 bases, the J end lost 0 bases, and 9 bases lay between the germline ends. Germline V gives CDR1 LNHNV, CDR2 YYDKDF (reference sequence). The CDR3, as DNA: TGTGCCACCAGAGGGGCTACCTCCTACAATGAGCAGTTCTTC. Translating gives CATRGATSYNEQFF.

The genes are TRBV11-2 and TRBJ2-1; TRBD2 might be the D (6 bases). Germline loops: CDR1 SGHAT, CDR2 FQNNGV. Trimming cost V 1 base and J 8 bases, with 12 bases left between them. The CDR3 loop spans 14 amino acids. This chain's CDR3 is CASSLGLGPDEQFF. In DNA form, the CDR3 reads TGTGCCAGCAGCTTAGGACTAGGCCCGGATGAGCAGTTCTTC.

This clonotype turned up a few times. This CDR3 is CASWSGQPYNEQFF. In DNA, the CDR3 is TGTGCCAGCTGGTCTGGACAGCCCTACAATGAGCAGTTCTTC. The gene calls are TRBV11-3 and TRBJ2-1; D might be TRBD1 (6 bases). The CDR3 sequence is 14 residues long. Per germline, CDR1 SGHNT and CDR2 YENEEA. V was pared by 8 bases and J by 2 bases, with 13 bases between.

This clonotype was seen once. This chain uses TRBV6-6 with TRBJ2-3; D is possibly TRBD1 (5 bases). Trimming removed 4 bases from V and 1 base from J, with 15 bases in between. CDR3 length: 16 amino acids. Germline CDR1 reads MNHNY; CDR2 reads SVGAGI (reference sequence). CDR3 nucleotides: TGTGCCAGCAGTTGCCGGCCGCAGGGTGGCACAGATACGCAGTATTTT. It yields the protein CASSCRPQGGTDTQYF.

The table lists this clonotype with many counts. The gene calls are TRBV10-3 and TRBJ1-2; D ambiguous. From germline, CDR1 is ENHRY and CDR2 SYGVKD. The CDR3 extends over 14 amino acids. The V and J ends lost 5 bases and 5 bases respectively, with 15 bases between them. CDR3 nucleotide sequence: TGTGCCATCAGTCCACGGCCTAAACCATATGGCTACACCTTC. Protein product: CAISPRPKPYGYTF.

This clonotype came up many times. The V call is TRBV6-2 or TRBV6-3, the J call TRBJ2-1; TRBD2 agrees at 12 bases. The CDR3 is 16 amino acids. Germline-derived CDR1 and CDR2 are MNHEY and SVGEGT. Trimming took 6 bases from V and 8 from J; bases not matched to a gene: 11. The CDR3 reads CASSQPSGGVGDEQFF. The DNA of the CDR3 is TGTGCCAGCAGCCAACCTAGCGGGGGGGTAGGGGATGAGCAGTTCTTC.

There are a few counts of this clonotype. The chain recombines TRBV2 with TRBJ2-2, with unresolved D. Trimming left V 4 bases short and J 3 bases short, with 9 bases between. The CDR3 sequence is 14 residues long. Germline assignment: CDR1 SNHLY and CDR2 FYNNEI. The chain's CDR3 is CASSGGSYTGELFF. The CDR3 bases are TGTGCCAGCAGTGGTGGCAGCTACACCGGGGAGCTGTTTTTT.

The chain carries TRBV28 and TRBJ2-3, with 7 bases fitting TRBD2. CDR1 and CDR2 from the germline V gene are MDHEN and SYDVKM. Trimming removed 8 bases from V and 0 bases from J; junction bases left unmatched: 8. The CDR3 spans 15 residues. The CDR3 sequence: CASGENGGSTDTQYF. CDR3 DNA sequence: TGTGCCAGCGGGGAAAACGGGGGGAGCACAGATACGCAGTATTTT.

V is TRBV6-2 or TRBV6-3 and J is TRBJ1-1; D is perhaps TRBD1 (5 bases). Germline V lookup: CDR1 MNHEY, CDR2 SVGEGT. The CDR3 is 13 amino acids. The germline V and J ends were trimmed by 9 bases and 0 bases, with 11 bases remaining between them. CDR3 loop: CASKGPMNTEAFF. CDR3 coding DNA: TGTGCCAGTAAGGGACCAATGAACACTGAAGCTTTCTTT.

This rearrangement joins TRBV2 to TRBJ2-2; D is unresolved. Germline assignment: CDR1 SNHLY and CDR2 FYNNEI. This CDR3 spans 13 amino acids. Trimming stripped 8 bases from V and 2 bases from J, with 9 bases between. The CDR3 reads CASVRINTGELFF. In DNA form, the CDR3 reads TGTGCCAGCGTTCGGATAAACACCGGGGAGCTGTTTTTT. The whole variable domain, filled in from reference TRBV2 and TRBJ2-2, reads EPEVTQTPSHQVTQMGQEVILRCVPISNHLYFYWYRQILGQKVEFLVSFYNNEISEKSEIFDDQFSVERPDGSNFTLKIRSTKLEDSAMYFCASVRINTGELFFGEGSRLTVL.

This clonotype has just a few counts. This rearrangement joins TRBV6-6 to TRBJ1-2; 7 bases agree with TRBD1. CDR1 is MNHNY, CDR2 SVGAGI, per germline (reference sequence). The junction had 5 bases not matched to a gene; V was cut back by 6 bases and J by 4 bases. The CDR3 has 13 amino acids. The CDR3 protein is CASRGDSSYGYTF. The CDR3 DNA follows: TGTGCCAGCAGGGGGGACAGCTCCTATGGCTACACCTTC.

This clonotype was counted at least ten times. Here the CDR3 DNA reads TGTGCCAGCAGTTACAGGGGAAAGACCCAGTACTTC. It translates to CASSYRGKTQYF. The chain carries TRBV6-2 or TRBV6-3 and TRBJ2-5; D perhaps matches TRBD1 (5 bases). The CDR3 contains 12 residues. V was pared by 2 bases and J by 6 bases, with 7 bases between. Germline-derived CDR1 and CDR2 are MNHEY and SVGEGT.

This clonotype was observed a handful of times. The V call is TRBV9, the J call TRBJ2-3; 15 bases match TRBD2. Germline trimming cut 4 bases from V and 1 base from J; bases unmatched to any gene: 7. CDR3 length equals 18 residues. In germline, CDR1 is SGDLS, CDR2 YYNGEE. CDR3 amino acids: CASSPGLAGGNRTDTQYF. CDR3 nucleotide sequence: TGTGCCAGCAGCCCGGGACTAGCGGGGGGCAACCGCACAGATACGCAGTATTTT.